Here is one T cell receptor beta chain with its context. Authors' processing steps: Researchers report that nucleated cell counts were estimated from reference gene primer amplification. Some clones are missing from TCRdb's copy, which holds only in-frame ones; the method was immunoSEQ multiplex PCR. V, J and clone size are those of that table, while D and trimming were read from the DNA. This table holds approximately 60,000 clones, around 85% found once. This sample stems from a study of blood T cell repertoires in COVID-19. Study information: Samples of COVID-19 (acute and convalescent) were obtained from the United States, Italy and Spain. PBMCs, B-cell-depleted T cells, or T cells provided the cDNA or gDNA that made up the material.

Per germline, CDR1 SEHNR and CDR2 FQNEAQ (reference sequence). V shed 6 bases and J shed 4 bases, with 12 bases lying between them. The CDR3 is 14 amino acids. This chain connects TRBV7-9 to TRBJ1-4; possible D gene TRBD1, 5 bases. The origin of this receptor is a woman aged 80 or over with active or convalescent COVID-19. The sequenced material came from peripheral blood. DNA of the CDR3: TGTGCCAGCAGTCCAGGGATTCTTAATGAAAAACTGTTTTTT. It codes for CASSPGILNEKLFF.